This entry concerns a single TCR beta chain. RNA was extracted with the RNeasy kit, and a quantity of roughly 0.5 to 1 ug was reverse transcribed using random hexamers. TCRdb recomputed calls from the immunoSEQ multiplex PCR reads with MiXCR, one row per CDR3 protein. The data hold under 350,000 distinct CDR3 sequences, with 90% to 95% observed a single time. The CDR3 has 14 amino acids. The germline CDR1 and CDR2 sequences are GTSNPN and SVGIG (reference sequence). The J segment lost 1 base and the V segment lost 5 bases, leaving 7 bases of the junction unmatched. The data originate from a study of CD8 T cells in Susac syndrome.

The chain uses TRBV30 and TRBJ2-5, with 7 bases aligning to TRBD2. This receptor was obtained from a human donor with multiple sclerosis. Sequences were obtained from CD4+ T cells from PBMCs. In DNA, the CDR3 is TGTGCCTGGGGTGGGGGAGGGATCCAAGAGACCCAGTACTTC. Its protein is CAWGGGGIQETQYF.